The table lists the clone carrying this TCR beta chain with many counts. The antigen remains undetermined. These data come from a study of T cell repertoires in cytomegalovirus infection. The wider study: Carrying CMV and the relevant HLA type showed in public TCR beta signatures.

TCRdb redid the calling of the reads with MiXCR, one entry per CDR3 protein. The data show under 350,000 distinct CDR3 sequences, 8% to 10% seen once. The study's findings and limits: Ex vivo responses were dominated by HLA-C-restricted CMV-specific TCR beta clonotypes. Based on cumulative public TCR beta family frequency, carriers of CMV plus the relevant HLA were identified.

The CDR3 covers 16 residues. V was cut by 5 bases and J by 1 base, with 17 bases left in between. Germline CDR1 and CDR2: MNHEY and SVGEGT. This receptor was obtained from a human donor in good health (CMV status not recorded). Some clones in this sample may be carry-over from other donors' samples. The V call is TRBV6-2 or TRBV6-3, the J call TRBJ1-2; possible D gene TRBD1, 5 bases. Sequencing was carried out using PBMCs. CDR3 loop: CASSDPDSPINYGYTF. For the CDR3, the DNA is TGTGCCAGCAGTGACCCAGACAGTCCTATTAACTATGGCTACACCTTC.